The clone carrying this TCR beta chain was seen more than once but under ten times. What it binds is unknown. The read ends 3 residues early relative to the CDR3; the germline J gene fills the gap. The data were taken from a study of T cell clonality in common variable immunodeficiency. The ends were cut back, 1 base at V and 9 bases at J, with 13 bases in the middle. Germline V gene data show CDR1 as SEHNR and CDR2 as FQNEAQ (reference sequence). CDR3 length equals 14 residues. Findings and limits, study-wide: In common variable immunodeficiency, TCR beta chains reportedly carried fewer deletions and N-nucleotide insertions.

Generated by immunoSEQ multiplex PCR, the TCRdb table keeps only in-frame clones and is missing some. The sample shows some 30,000 clones, none of them appearing just once. The receptor comes from a human donor with common variable immunodeficiency. This chain connects TRBV7-9 to TRBJ2-1, with D possibly matching TRBD1 (5 bases). Input material: peripheral blood mononuclear cells. Incomplete CDR3 DNA: TGTGCCAGCAGCTTAGAGGGGTATTCAGGTGAG. Translated: CASSLEGYSGE. The whole CDR3 protein is CASSLEGYSGEQFF.